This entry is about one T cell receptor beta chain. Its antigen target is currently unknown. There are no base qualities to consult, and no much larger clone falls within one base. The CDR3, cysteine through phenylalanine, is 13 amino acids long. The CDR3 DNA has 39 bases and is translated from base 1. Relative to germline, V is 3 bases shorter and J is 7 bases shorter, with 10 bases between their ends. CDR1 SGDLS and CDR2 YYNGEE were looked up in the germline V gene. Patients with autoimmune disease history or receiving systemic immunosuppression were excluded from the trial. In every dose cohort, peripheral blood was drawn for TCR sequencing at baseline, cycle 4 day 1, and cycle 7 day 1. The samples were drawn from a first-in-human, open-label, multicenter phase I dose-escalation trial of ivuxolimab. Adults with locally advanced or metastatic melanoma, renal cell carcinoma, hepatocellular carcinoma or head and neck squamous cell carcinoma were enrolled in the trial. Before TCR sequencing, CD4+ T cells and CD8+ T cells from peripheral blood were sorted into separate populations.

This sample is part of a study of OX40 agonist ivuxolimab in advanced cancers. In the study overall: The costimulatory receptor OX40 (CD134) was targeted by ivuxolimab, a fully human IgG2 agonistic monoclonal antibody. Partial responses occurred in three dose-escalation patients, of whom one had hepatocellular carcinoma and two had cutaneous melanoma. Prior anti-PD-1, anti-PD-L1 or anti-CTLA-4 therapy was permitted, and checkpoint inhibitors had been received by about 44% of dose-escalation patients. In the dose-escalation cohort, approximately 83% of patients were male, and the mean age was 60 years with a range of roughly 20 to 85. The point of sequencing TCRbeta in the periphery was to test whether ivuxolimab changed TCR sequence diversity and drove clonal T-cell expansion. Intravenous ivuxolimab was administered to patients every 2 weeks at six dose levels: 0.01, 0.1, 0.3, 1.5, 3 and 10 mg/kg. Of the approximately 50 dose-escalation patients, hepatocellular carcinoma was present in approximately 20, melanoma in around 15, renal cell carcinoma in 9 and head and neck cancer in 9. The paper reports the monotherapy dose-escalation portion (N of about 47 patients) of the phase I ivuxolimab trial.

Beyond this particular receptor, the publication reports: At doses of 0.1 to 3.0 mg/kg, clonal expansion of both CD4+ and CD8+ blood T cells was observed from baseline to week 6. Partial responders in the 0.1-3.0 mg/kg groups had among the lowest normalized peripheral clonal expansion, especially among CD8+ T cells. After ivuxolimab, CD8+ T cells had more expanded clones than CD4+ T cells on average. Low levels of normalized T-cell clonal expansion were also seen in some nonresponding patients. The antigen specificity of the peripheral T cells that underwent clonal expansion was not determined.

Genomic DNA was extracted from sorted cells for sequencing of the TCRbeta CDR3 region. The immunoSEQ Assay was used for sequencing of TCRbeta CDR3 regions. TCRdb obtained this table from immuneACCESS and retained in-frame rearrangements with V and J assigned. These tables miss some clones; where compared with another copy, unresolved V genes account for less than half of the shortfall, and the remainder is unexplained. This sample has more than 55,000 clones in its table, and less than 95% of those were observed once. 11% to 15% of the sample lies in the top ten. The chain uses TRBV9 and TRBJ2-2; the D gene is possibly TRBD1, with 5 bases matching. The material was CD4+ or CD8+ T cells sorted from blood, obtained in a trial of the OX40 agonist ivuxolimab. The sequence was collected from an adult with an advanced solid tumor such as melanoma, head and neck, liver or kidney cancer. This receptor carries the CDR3 CASSGQGGGELFF. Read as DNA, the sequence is TGTGCCAGCAGCGGGCAGGGTGGCGGGGAGCTGTTTTTT.